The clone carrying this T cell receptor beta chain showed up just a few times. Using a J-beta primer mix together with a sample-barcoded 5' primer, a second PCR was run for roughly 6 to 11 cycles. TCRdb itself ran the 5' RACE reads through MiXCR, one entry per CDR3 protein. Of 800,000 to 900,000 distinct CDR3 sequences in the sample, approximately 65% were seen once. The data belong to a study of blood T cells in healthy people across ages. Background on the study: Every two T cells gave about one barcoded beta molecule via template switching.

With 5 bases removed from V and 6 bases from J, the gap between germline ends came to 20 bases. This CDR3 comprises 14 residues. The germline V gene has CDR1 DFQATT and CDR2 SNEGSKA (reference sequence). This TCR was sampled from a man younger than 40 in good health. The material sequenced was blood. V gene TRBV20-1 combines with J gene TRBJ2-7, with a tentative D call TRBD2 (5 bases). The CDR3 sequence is CSAPLMGSSLEQYF. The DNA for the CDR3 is TGCAGTGCTCCCCTAATGGGATCTAGCCTCGAGCAGTACTTC.